This TCR beta chain was found in a study of OX40 agonist ivuxolimab in advanced cancers. This clone was seen repeatedly, ten times or more. The CDR3 covers 16 residues. From germline, CDR1 is LNHDA and CDR2 SQIVND (reference sequence). The ends were cut back, 8 bases at V and 2 bases at J, with 19 bases in the middle. Using immunoSEQ multiplex PCR, the repertoire was profiled, and TCRdb retains in-frame clones only, with some absent. The sample yields about 80,000 clones, around 90% seen once. The V call is TRBV19, the J call TRBJ1-5; no clear D. Specimen: CD4+ or CD8+ T cells sorted from blood, collected in a trial of the OX40 agonist ivuxolimab. The TCR sequence derives from an adult with an advanced solid tumor such as melanoma, head and neck, liver or kidney cancer. CDR3 bases: TGTGCCAGTGAGAATTTCCCACAGCCTGGCAATCAGCCCCAGCATTTT. This encodes CASENFPQPGNQPQHF.